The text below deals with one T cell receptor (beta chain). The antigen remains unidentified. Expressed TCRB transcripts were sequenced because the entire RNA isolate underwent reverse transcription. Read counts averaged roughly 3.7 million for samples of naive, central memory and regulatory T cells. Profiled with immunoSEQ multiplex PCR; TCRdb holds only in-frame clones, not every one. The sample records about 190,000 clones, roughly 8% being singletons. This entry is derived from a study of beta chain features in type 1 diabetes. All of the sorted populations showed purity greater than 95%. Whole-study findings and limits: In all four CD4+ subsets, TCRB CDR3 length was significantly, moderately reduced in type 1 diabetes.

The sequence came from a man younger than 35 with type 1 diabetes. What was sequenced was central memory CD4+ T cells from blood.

The CDR3 nucleotides are TGTGCCAGCAGCCGCGCAGACTTTAATTCACCCCTCCACTTT. This translates into CASSRADFNSPLHF. The chain is built from TRBV9 and TRBJ1-6; unclear D gene. V was shortened by 4 bases and J by 6 bases, with 11 bases between the two germline ends. This CDR3 has 14 amino acids. CDR1 is SGDLS, CDR2 YYNGEE, per germline.